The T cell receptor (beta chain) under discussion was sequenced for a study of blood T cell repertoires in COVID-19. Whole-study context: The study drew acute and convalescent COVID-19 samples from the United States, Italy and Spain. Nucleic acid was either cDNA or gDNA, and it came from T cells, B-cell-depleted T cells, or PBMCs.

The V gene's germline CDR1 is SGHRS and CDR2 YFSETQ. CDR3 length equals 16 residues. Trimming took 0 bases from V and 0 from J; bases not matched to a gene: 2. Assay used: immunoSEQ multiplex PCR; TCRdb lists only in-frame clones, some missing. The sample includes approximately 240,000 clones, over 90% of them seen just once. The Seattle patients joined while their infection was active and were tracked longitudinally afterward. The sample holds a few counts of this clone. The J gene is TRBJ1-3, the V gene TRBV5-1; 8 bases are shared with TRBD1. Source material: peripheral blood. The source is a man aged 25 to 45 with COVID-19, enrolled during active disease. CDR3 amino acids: CASSLADRVSGNTIYF. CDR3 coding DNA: TGCGCCAGCAGCTTGGCGGACAGGGTCTCTGGAAACACCATATATTTT.